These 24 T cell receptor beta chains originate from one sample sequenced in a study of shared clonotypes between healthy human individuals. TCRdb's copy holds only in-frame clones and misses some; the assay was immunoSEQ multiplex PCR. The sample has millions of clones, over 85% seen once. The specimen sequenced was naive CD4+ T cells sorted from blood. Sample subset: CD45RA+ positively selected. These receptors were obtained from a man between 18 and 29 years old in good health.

CDR3 bases: TGTGCCTGGAGTAAACTCCCCCAGGGGGCTAGCGGGGGGAGAGATACGCAGTATTTT. Translated: CAWSKLPQGASGGRDTQYF. The chain is built from TRBV30 and TRBJ2-3; 11 nucleotides line up with TRBD2. CDR3 length: 19 residues. J was trimmed by 5 bases and V by 2 bases; bases with no gene match: 18. The germline gives CDR1 GTSNPN, CDR2 SVGIG (reference sequence). Using reference TRBV30 and TRBJ2-3 for the parts outside the CDR3, the full variable domain is SQTIHQWPATLVQPVGSPLSLECTVEGTSNPNLYWYRQAAGRGLQLLFYSVGIGQISSEVPQNLSASRPQDRQFILSSKKLLLSDSGFYLCAWSKLPQGASGGRDTQYFGPGTRLTVL.

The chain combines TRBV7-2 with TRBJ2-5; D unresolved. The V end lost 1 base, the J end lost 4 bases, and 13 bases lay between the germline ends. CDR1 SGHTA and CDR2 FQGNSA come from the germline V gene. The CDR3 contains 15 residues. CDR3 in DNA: TGTGCCAGCAGCTTAGTCGGTGGGGAAGGAGAGACCCAGTACTTC. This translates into CASSLVGGEGETQYF.

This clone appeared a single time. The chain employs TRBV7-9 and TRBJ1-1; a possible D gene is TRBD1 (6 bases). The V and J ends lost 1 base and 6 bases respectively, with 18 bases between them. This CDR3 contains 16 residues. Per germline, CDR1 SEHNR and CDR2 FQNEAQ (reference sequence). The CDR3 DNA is TGTGCCAGCAGCTTAGGGACCGGGACAATGGGCTCTGAAGCTTTCTTT. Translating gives CASSLGTGTMGSEAFF. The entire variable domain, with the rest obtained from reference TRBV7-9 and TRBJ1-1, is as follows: DTGVSQNPRHKITKRGQNVTFRCDPISEHNRLYWYRQTLGQGPEFLTYFQNEAQLEKSRLLSDRFSAERPKGSFSTLEIQRTEQGDSAMYLCASSLGTGTMGSEAFFGQGTRLTVV.

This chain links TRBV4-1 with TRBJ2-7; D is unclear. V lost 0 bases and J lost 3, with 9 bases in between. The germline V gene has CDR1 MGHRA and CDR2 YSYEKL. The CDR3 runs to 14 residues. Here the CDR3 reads CASSQDLGNYEQYF. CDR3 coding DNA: TGCGCCAGCAGCCAAGATCTTGGCAACTACGAGCAGTACTTC.

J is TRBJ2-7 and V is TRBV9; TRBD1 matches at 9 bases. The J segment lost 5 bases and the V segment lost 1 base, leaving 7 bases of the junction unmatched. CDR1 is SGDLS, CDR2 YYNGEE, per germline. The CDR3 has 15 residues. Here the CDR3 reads CASSVSGQGIHEQYF. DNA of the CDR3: TGTGCCAGCAGCGTATCGGGACAGGGTATTCACGAGCAGTACTTC.

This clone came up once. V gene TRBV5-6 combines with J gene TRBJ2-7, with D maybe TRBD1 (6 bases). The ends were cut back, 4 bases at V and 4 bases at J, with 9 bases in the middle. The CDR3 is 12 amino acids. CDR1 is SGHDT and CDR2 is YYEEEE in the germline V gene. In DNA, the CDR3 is TGTGCCAGCAGCATACAGGGTTACGAGCAGTACTTC. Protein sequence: CASSIQGYEQYF.

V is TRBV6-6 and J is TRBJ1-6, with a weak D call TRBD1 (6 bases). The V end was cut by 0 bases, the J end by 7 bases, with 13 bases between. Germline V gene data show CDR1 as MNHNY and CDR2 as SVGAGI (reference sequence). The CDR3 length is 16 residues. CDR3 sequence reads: CASSYSSRGGNSPLHF. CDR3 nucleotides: TGTGCCAGCAGTTACTCGAGCAGGGGCGGCAATTCACCCCTCCACTTT.

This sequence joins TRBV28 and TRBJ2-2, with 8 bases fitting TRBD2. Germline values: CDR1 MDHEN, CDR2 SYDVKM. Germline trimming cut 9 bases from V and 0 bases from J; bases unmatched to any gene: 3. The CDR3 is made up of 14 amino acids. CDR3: CASRAGANTGELFF. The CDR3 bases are TGTGCCAGTAGAGCGGGGGCGAACACCGGGGAGCTGTTTTTT.

CDR3 in DNA: TGTGCCACCAGCAGAGGGTTGGACACTGAAGCTTTCTTT. This codes for CATSRGLDTEAFF. The chain recombines TRBV15 with TRBJ1-1; the D is unclear. The CDR3 consists of 13 residues. Looked up from germline, CDR1 is LNHNV and CDR2 is YYDKDF (reference sequence). The V end lost 1 base, the J end lost 3 bases, and 6 bases lay between the germline ends.

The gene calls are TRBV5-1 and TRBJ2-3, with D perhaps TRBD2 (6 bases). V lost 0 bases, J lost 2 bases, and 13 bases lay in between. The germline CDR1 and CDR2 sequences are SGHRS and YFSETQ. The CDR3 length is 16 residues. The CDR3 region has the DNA TGCGCCAGCAGCTTGGAGGCAGGACTAAACACAGATACGCAGTATTTT. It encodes CASSLEAGLNTDTQYF.

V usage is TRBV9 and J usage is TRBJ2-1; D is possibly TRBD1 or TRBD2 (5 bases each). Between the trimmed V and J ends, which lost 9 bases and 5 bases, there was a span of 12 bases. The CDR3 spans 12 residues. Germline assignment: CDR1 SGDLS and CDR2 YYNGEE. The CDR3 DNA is TGTGCCACCGGGACCGGGCACAATGAGCAGTTCTTC. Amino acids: CATGTGHNEQFF.

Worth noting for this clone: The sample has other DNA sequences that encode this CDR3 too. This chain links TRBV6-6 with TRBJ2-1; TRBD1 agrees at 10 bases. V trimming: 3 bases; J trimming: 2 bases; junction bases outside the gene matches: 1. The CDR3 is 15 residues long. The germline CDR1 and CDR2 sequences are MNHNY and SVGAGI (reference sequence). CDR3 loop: CASSYGQGAYNEQFF. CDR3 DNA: TGTGCCAGCAGTTATGGACAGGGGGCCTACAATGAGCAGTTCTTC.

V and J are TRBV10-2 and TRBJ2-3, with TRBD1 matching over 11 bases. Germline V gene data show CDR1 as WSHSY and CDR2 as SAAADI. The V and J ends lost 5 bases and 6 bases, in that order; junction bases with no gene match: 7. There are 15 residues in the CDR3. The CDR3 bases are TGCGCCAGCAGTTGGACAGGGGGCCCACGGGATACGCAGTATTTT. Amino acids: CASSWTGGPRDTQYF.

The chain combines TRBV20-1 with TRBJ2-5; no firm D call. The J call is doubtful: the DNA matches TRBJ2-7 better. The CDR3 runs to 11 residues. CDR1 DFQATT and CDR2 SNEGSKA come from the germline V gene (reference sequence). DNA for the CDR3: TGCAGTGCTAGAGATCTTTACGAGCAGTACTTC. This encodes CSARDLYEQYF.

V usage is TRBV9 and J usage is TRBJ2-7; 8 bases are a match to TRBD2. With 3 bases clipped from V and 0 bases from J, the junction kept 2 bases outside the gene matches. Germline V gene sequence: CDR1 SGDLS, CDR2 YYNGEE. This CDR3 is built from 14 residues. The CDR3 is CASSGRGASYEQYF. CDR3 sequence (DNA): TGTGCCAGCAGCGGGCGGGGGGCCTCCTACGAGCAGTACTTC.

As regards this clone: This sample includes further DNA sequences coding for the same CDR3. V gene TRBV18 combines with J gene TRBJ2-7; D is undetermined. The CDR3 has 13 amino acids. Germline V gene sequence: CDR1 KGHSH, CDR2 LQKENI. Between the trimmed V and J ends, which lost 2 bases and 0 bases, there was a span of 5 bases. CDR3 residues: CASSPSGSYEQYF. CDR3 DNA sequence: TGTGCCAGCTCACCATCAGGCTCCTACGAGCAGTACTTC.

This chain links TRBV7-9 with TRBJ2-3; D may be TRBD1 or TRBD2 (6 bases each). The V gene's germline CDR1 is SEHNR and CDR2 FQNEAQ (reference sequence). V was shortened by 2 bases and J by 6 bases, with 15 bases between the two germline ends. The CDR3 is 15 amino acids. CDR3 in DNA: TGTGCCAGCAGCTTAAGGGGGGTCGTCCGGGATACGCAGTATTTT. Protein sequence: CASSLRGVVRDTQYF.

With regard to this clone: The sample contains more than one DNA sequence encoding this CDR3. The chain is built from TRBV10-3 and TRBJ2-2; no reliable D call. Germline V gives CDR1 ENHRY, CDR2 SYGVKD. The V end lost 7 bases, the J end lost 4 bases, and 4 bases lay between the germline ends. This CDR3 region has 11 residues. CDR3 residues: CAITGTGELFF. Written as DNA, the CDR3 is TGTGCCATCACTGGCACCGGGGAGCTGTTTTTT.

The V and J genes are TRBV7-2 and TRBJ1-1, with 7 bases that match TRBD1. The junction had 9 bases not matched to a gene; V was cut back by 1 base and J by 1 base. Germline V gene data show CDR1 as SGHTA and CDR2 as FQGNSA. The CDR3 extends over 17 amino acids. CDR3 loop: CASSLGTGERGNTEAFF. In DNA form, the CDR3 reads TGTGCCAGCAGCTTAGGAACAGGGGAGCGGGGGAACACTGAAGCTTTCTTT. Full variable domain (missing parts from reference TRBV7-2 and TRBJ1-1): GAGVSQSPSNKVTEKGKDVELRCDPISGHTALYWYRQSLGQGLEFLIYFQGNSAPDKSGLPSDRFSAERTGGSVSTLTIQRTQQEDSAVYLCASSLGTGERGNTEAFFGQGTRLTVV.

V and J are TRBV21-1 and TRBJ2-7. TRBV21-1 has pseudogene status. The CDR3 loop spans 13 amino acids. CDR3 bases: TGTGCCAGCAGCCCCGAACGGGCGGACGAGCAGTACTTC. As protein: CASSPERADEQYF.

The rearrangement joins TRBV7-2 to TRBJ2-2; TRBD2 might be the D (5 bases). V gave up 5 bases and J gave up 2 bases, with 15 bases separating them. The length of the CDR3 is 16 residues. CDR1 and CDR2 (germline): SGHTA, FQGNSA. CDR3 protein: CASSPREGLNTGELFF. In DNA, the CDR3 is TGTGCCAGCAGCCCACGGGAAGGCCTCAACACCGGGGAGCTGTTTTTT.

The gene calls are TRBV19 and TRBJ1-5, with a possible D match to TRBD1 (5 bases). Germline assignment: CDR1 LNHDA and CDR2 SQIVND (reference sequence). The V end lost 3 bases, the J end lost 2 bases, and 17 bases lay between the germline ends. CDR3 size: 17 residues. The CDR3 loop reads CASSIGGRPGGNQPQHF. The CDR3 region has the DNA TGTGCCAGTAGTATTGGGGGGAGACCCGGAGGCAATCAGCCCCAGCATTTT.

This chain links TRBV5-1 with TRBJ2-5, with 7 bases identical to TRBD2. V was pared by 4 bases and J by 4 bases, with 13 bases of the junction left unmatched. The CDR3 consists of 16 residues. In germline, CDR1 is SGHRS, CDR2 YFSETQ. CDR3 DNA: TGCGCCAGCAGCCCCGGTCGCGGGAGAGGCGCAGAGACCCAGTACTTC. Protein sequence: CASSPGRGRGAETQYF. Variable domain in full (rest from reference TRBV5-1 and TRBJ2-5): KAGVTQTPRYLIKTRGQQVTLSCSPISGHRSVSWYQQTPGQGLQFLFEYFSETQRNKGNFPGRFSGRQFSNSRSEMNVSTLELGDSALYLCASSPGRGRGAETQYFGPGTRLLVL.

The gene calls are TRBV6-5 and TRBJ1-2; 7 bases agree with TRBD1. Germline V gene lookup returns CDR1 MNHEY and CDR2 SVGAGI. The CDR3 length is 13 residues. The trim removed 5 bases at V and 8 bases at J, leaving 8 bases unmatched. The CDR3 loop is CASSRQGSWGYTF. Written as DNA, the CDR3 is TGTGCCAGCAGTCGACAGGGTTCATGGGGCTACACCTTC.